This TCR beta chain comes out of a study of T cell responses to AZD1222 COVID-19 vaccine. This CDR3 spans 17 amino acids. General observations from the study: A mostly white British donor set with more females was recruited, and clonal diversity was possibly underestimated. Spike regions recognized by vaccine-associated CD4 TCRs spanned the protein, led by 160-218 and 743-854.

For this clone: Its antigen is unidentified.

Profiled with immunoSEQ multiplex PCR; TCRdb holds only in-frame clones, not every one. The sample has about 150,000 clones, 70% to 90% seen once; the top ten hold 7.9%. The chain is built from TRBV21-1 and TRBJ1-2; the table's D call, TRBD1, was not checked against the DNA. TRBV21-1 is classified as a pseudogene. Source: peripheral blood, taken 28 days after the second dose of the MenACWY control vaccine. The source of this sequence is an adult who received the MenACWY meningococcal vaccine as a control. CDR3 bases: TGTGCCAGCAGCAAAGACAGGGGGCGAGAAATCAACTTGGGCTACACCTTC. It specifies CASSKDRGREINLGYTF.